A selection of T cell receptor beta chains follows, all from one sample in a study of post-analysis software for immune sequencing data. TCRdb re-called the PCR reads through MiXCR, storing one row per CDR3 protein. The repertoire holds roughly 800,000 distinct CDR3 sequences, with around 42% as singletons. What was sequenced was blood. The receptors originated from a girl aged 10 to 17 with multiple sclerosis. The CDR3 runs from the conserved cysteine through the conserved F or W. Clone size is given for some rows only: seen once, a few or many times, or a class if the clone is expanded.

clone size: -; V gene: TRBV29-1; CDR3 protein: CSVEGQGDEKLFF
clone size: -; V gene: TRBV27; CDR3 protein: CASSLFRGRDSPLHF
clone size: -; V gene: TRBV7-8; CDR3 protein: CASSSADRSAQETQYF
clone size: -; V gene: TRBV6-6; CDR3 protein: CASSYQEVVNIQYF
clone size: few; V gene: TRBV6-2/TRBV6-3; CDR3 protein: CASSNIAGGGPEQFF
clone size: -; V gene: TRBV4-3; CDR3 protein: CASSPQTALNYNEQFF
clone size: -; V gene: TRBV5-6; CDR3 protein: CASSFTRDEQYF
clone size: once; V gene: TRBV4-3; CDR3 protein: CASSQGVTSENEQFF
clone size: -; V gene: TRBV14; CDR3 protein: CASSQDSRGTEAFF
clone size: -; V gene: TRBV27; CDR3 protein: CASSLTGLSSYEQYF
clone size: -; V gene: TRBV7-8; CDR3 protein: CASSQRFGVYEQYF
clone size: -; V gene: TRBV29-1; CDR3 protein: CSVGMSSGANVLTF
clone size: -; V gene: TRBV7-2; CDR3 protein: CASSLRGQVQETQYF
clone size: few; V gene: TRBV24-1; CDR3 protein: CATSKPGQGYNEQFF
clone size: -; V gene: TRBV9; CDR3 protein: CASSPPDRVETQYF
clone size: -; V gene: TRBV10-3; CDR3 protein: CAISLNQGPYNEQFF
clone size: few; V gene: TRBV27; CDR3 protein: CASSWGTEETQYF
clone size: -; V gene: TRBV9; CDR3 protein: CASSVGTFETQYF
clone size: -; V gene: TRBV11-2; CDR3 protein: CASSPTMIADEQYF
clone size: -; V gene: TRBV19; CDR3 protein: CASSTPGTGKTGELFF
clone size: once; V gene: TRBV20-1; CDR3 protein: CSARGSGLAGVYEQYF
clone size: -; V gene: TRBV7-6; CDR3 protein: CASSLGPNPETQYF
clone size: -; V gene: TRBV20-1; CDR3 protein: CSARNLKREISNEQFF
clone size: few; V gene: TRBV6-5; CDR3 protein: CASSYFPKGEQYF
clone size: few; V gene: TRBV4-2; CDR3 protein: CASSQQASNQPQHF
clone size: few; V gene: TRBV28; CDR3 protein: CASSLAGTEAYEQYF
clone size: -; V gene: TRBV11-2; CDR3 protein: CASSDGTASNQPQHF
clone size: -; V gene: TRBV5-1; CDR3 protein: CASSTGVQGTSALHF
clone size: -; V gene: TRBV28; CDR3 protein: CASSLGPSSSGKLQETQYF
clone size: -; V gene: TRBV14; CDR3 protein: CASSPPAGGYGANVLTF
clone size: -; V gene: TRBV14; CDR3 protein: CASSRRLAGAGETQYF
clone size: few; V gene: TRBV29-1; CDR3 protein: CSVVAGVANYGYTF
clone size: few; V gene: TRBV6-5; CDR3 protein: CASSPGPIAFNQPQHF
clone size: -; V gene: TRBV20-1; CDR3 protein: CSPGLAGPTDTQYF
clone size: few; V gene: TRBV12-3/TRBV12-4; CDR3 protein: CASRLQFF
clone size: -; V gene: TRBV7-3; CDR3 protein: CASSPNGLGSDEQYF
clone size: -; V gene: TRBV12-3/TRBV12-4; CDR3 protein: CASRREGPTNIQYF
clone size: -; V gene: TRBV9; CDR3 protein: CASSPWDREGGELFF
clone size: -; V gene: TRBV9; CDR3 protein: CASSVTPQREGLGTQYF
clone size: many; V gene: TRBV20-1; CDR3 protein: CSARETTRPMGAGYTF
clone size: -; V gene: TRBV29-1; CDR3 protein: CSVWTALSSGANVLTF
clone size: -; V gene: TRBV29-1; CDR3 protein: CSVEGGLVSETQYF
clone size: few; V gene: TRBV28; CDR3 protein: CASSQSVEGTSGRAQETQYF
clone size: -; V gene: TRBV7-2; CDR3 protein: CASSYSGTGFNEQFF
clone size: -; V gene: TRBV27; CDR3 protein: CAGSLPGQGTDTQYF
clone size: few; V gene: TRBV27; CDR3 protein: CASRRGGIYEQYF
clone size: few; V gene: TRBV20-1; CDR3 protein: CSAKTSGPYYEQYF
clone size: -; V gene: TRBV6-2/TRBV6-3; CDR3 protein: CASSSRRVGVNEQFF
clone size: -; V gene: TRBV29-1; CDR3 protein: CSVESDTGELFF
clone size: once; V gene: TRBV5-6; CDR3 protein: CASSSQREGVVSEQFF
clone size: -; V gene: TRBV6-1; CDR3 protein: CASSHHPSLAGVLNEQFF
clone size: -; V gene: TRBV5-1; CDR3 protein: CASSLTVGGGSYEQYF